This T cell receptor beta chain was recovered during a study of blood T cell repertoires in COVID-19. The CDR3 consists of 13 residues. The germline V gene has CDR1 DFQATT and CDR2 SNEGSKA (reference sequence). With 3 bases removed from V and 2 bases from J, the gap between germline ends came to 11 bases. Per the original methods: Estimation of nucleated cell counts was performed using reference gene primer amplification. TCRdb's copy holds only in-frame clones and misses some; the assay was immunoSEQ multiplex PCR. That table is the source of V, J and clone size, and D and trimming were worked out from the DNA. In the table there are approximately 200,000 clones, roughly 85% of which are singletons. Participants' reported clinical history set cohort assignment. Recovered status in Cohort 3 required two negative PCRs, clearance, or symptom resolution.

The chain is built from TRBV20-1 and TRBJ2-7, with D possibly being TRBD1 (5 bases). The specimen sequenced was PBMCs or T cells enriched from blood (not recorded which). This TCR came from a man between 40 and 49 years old who had recovered from COVID-19. DNA for the CDR3: TGCAGTGCTAGTCAGGGCCTGGCCTACGAGCAGTACTTC. Protein sequence: CSASQGLAYEQYF.